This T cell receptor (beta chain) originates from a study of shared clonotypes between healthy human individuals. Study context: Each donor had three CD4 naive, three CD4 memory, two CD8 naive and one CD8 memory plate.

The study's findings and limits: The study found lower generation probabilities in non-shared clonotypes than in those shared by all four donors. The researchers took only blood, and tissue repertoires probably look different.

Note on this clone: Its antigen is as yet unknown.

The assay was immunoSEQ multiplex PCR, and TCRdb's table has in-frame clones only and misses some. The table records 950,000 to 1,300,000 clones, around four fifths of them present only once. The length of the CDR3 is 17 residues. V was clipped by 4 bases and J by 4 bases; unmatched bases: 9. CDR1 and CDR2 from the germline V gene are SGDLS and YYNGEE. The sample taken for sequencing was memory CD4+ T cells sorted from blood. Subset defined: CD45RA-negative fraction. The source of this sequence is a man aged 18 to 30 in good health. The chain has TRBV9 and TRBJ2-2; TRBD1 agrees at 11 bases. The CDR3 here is CASSSRTGGVGTGELFF. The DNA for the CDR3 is TGTGCCAGCAGCTCCCGGACAGGGGGCGTGGGCACCGGGGAGCTGTTTTTT.